Listed below are T cell receptor beta chains from one sample, sequenced in a study of Ad26.COV2.S vaccination and SARS-CoV-2 variants. Here immunoSEQ multiplex PCR was the method, and the copy in TCRdb shows in-frame clones only, minus some. The profile shows 430,000 or so clones, around nine tenths of them singletons. The specimen was peripheral blood, collected in a trial of Ad26.COV2.S vaccine versus placebo. These receptors all come from a person aged 18-65 years who received the Ad26.COV2.S COVID-19 vaccine or a placebo. CDR3s include the opening cysteine and the closing phenylalanine or tryptophan. Fields, in order: D gene, J gene, clone size, V gene, CDR3 length, CDR3 DNA, CDR3 protein. The D gene is left open where the match is weak. Size is stated for part of the rows, as once, few or many counts, or as a class when the clone is expanded.

d_gene: NA; j_gene: TRBJ2-1; abundance: NA; v_gene: TRBV29-1; len: 14; CDR3nt: TGCAGCGTCGTGACGGGGCGAGGTTACAATGAGCAGTTCTTC; CDR3aa: CSVVTGRGYNEQFF
d_gene: TRBD1; j_gene: TRBJ1-6; abundance: NA; v_gene: TRBV6-1; len: 19; CDR3nt: TGTGCCAGCAGTGCGACAGGGTCTCTCCGGAGCTCCTATAATTCACCCCTCCACTTT; CDR3aa: CASSATGSLRSSYNSPLHF
d_gene: TRBD1; j_gene: TRBJ2-7; abundance: NA; v_gene: TRBV19; len: 14; CDR3nt: TGTGCCAGTAGTTGGCGGGACAGGGACTACGAGCAGTACTTC; CDR3aa: CASSWRDRDYEQYF
d_gene: NA; j_gene: TRBJ1-1; abundance: NA; v_gene: TRBV4-3; len: 16; CDR3nt: TGCGCCAGCAGCCAAGATCGCGTGGGCCAGAACACTGAAGCTTTCTTT; CDR3aa: CASSQDRVGQNTEAFF
d_gene: TRBD2; j_gene: TRBJ2-3; abundance: NA; v_gene: TRBV9; len: 16; CDR3nt: TGTGCCAGCAGCACTGGACTAGCGGATAGCACAGATACGCAGTATTTT; CDR3aa: CASSTGLADSTDTQYF
d_gene: NA; j_gene: TRBJ2-4; abundance: NA; v_gene: TRBV5-3; len: 17; CDR3nt: TGTGCCAGAAGTTCCTCCGCTGGTCCGCGACACAAAAACATTCAGTACTTC; CDR3aa: CARSSSAGPRHKNIQYF
d_gene: NA; j_gene: TRBJ1-2; abundance: NA; v_gene: TRBV6-1; len: 14; CDR3nt: TGTGCCAGCAGTGAAGGACAGGTTGTGGATGGCTACACCTTC; CDR3aa: CASSEGQVVDGYTF
d_gene: NA; j_gene: TRBJ1-1; abundance: NA; v_gene: TRBV5-4; len: 15; CDR3nt: TGTGCCAGCAGCTCCATAGGACAGATGAACACTGAAGCTTTCTTT; CDR3aa: CASSSIGQMNTEAFF
d_gene: TRBD1; j_gene: TRBJ1-1; abundance: NA; v_gene: TRBV5-4; len: 14; CDR3nt: TGTGCCAGCAGATTGGACAGGGTAGGGACTGAAGCTTTCTTT; CDR3aa: CASRLDRVGTEAFF
d_gene: TRBD2; j_gene: TRBJ2-7; abundance: once; v_gene: TRBV27; len: 16; CDR3nt: TGTGCCAGCAGTGGACTGACTAGCGGGATCCTTTACGAGCAGTACTTC; CDR3aa: CASSGLTSGILYEQYF
d_gene: TRBD1; j_gene: TRBJ1-2; abundance: NA; v_gene: TRBV18; len: 15; CDR3nt: TGTGCCAGCTCACCCGGGACAGGGGGCGACTATGGCTACACCTTC; CDR3aa: CASSPGTGGDYGYTF
d_gene: NA; j_gene: TRBJ1-1; abundance: NA; v_gene: TRBV6-6; len: 14; CDR3nt: TGTGCCAGCAGCCTAGAGGGGATGAACACTGAAGCTTTCTTT; CDR3aa: CASSLEGMNTEAFF
d_gene: TRBD2; j_gene: TRBJ2-5; abundance: once; v_gene: TRBV5-4; len: 14; CDR3nt: TGTGCCAGCAGCCTGACTAGCGGGAGACAGACCCAGTACTTC; CDR3aa: CASSLTSGRQTQYF
d_gene: TRBD1; j_gene: TRBJ2-7; abundance: NA; v_gene: TRBV12-3/TRBV12-4; len: 13; CDR3nt: TGTGCCAGCAGTCTAACAGGGGCCTACGAGCAGTACTTC; CDR3aa: CASSLTGAYEQYF
d_gene: NA; j_gene: TRBJ2-5; abundance: NA; v_gene: TRBV6-5; len: 13; CDR3nt: TGTGCCAGCAATAAAGGGGCCCGAGAGACCCAGTACTTC; CDR3aa: CASNKGARETQYF
d_gene: TRBD2; j_gene: TRBJ2-1; abundance: NA; v_gene: TRBV6-1; len: 17; CDR3nt: TGTGCCAGCAGTGCCCGAACCCCTAGCGGGAACTACAATGAGCAGTTCTTC; CDR3aa: CASSARTPSGNYNEQFF
d_gene: NA; j_gene: TRBJ1-4; abundance: NA; v_gene: TRBV6-1; len: 14; CDR3nt: TGTGCCAGCAGTGAGGGGAACAGTAATGAAAAACTGTTTTTT; CDR3aa: CASSEGNSNEKLFF
d_gene: NA; j_gene: TRBJ1-1; abundance: NA; v_gene: TRBV5-4; len: 14; CDR3nt: TGTGCCAGCACCTGGGACTCGCTGAACACTGAAGCTTTCTTT; CDR3aa: CASTWDSLNTEAFF
d_gene: NA; j_gene: TRBJ2-2; abundance: once; v_gene: TRBV27; len: 13; CDR3nt: TGTGCCAGCAGTTGGGACGGCACCGGGGAGCTGTTTTTT; CDR3aa: CASSWDGTGELFF
d_gene: TRBD2; j_gene: TRBJ2-1; abundance: NA; v_gene: TRBV4-3; len: 15; CDR3nt: TGCGCCAGCAGCCAAGAAGGGACTAGCGGGACTGAGCAGTTCTTC; CDR3aa: CASSQEGTSGTEQFF
d_gene: NA; j_gene: TRBJ2-2; abundance: many; v_gene: TRBV29-1; len: 13; CDR3nt: TGCAGCGTTGAACCCCCCGACACCGGGGAGCTGTTTTTT; CDR3aa: CSVEPPDTGELFF
d_gene: TRBD1; j_gene: TRBJ1-5; abundance: NA; v_gene: TRBV5-6; len: 16; CDR3nt: TGTGCCAGCAGCTTCGGACAGGGAGTGGGCAATCAGCCCCAGCATTTT; CDR3aa: CASSFGQGVGNQPQHF
d_gene: NA; j_gene: TRBJ2-1; abundance: NA; v_gene: TRBV6-2/TRBV6-3; len: 16; CDR3nt: TGTGCCAGCAGTTACGTTGTAGAGACACCCTACAATGAGCAGTTCTTC; CDR3aa: CASSYVVETPYNEQFF
d_gene: NA; j_gene: TRBJ2-5; abundance: NA; v_gene: TRBV5-8; len: 14; CDR3nt: TGTGCCAGCAGCTTAAGGCTACTCCAAGAGACCCAGTACTTC; CDR3aa: CASSLRLLQETQYF
d_gene: TRBD1; j_gene: TRBJ2-7; abundance: NA; v_gene: TRBV30; len: 13; CDR3nt: TGTGCCTACTTCCGGGACAGCTCCTACGAGCAGTACTTC; CDR3aa: CAYFRDSSYEQYF
d_gene: NA; j_gene: TRBJ2-5; abundance: NA; v_gene: TRBV5-1; len: 14; CDR3nt: TGCGCCAGCAGCTCGCCCGTCTCTCAAGAGACCCAGTACTTC; CDR3aa: CASSSPVSQETQYF
d_gene: TRBD1; j_gene: TRBJ2-7; abundance: NA; v_gene: TRBV12-3/TRBV12-4; len: 11; CDR3nt: TGTGCCAGCGGACAGGGATTCGAGCAGTACTTC; CDR3aa: CASGQGFEQYF
d_gene: NA; j_gene: TRBJ1-5; abundance: NA; v_gene: TRBV6-6; len: 13; CDR3nt: TGTGCCAGCCTTAGACAGGTAGGACAGCCCCAGCATTTT; CDR3aa: CASLRQVGQPQHF
d_gene: NA; j_gene: TRBJ1-2; abundance: NA; v_gene: TRBV20-1; len: 11; CDR3nt: TGCAGTGCTACCGGACCCGGTGGCTACACCTTC; CDR3aa: CSATGPGGYTF
d_gene: TRBD1; j_gene: TRBJ1-5; abundance: NA; v_gene: TRBV27; len: 17; CDR3nt: TGTGCCAGCAGTTTAAGACGGGAGGGGACAGTCAATCAGCCCCAGCATTTT; CDR3aa: CASSLRREGTVNQPQHF
d_gene: TRBD2; j_gene: TRBJ2-3; abundance: NA; v_gene: TRBV5-4; len: 14; CDR3nt: TGTGCCAGCAGCGTCAGCGGGAGCGCAGATACGCAGTATTTT; CDR3aa: CASSVSGSADTQYF
d_gene: TRBD1; j_gene: TRBJ2-4; abundance: NA; v_gene: TRBV2; len: 18; CDR3nt: TGTGCCAGCAGTGACCGGATAGACAGGGTAAAGGCCAAAAACATTCAGTACTTC; CDR3aa: CASSDRIDRVKAKNIQYF
d_gene: TRBD2; j_gene: TRBJ2-7; abundance: NA; v_gene: TRBV6-5; len: 15; CDR3nt: TGTGCCAGCAGTTACCGACTAGCGGGAGTCGGCGAGCAGTACTTC; CDR3aa: CASSYRLAGVGEQYF
d_gene: NA; j_gene: TRBJ2-5; abundance: NA; v_gene: TRBV7-9; len: 14; CDR3nt: TGTGCCAGCAGCTTAGGAGGGGAGGCGAAGACCCAGTACTTC; CDR3aa: CASSLGGEAKTQYF
d_gene: TRBD1; j_gene: TRBJ2-5; abundance: NA; v_gene: TRBV28; len: 16; CDR3nt: TGTGCCAGCCTTTCGGACTTGGACAGGGAAAGGGAGACCCAGTACTTC; CDR3aa: CASLSDLDRERETQYF
d_gene: NA; j_gene: TRBJ2-7; abundance: NA; v_gene: TRBV6-6; len: 13; CDR3nt: TGTGCCAGCAGTTACGACCGACAGACCGAGCAGTACTTC; CDR3aa: CASSYDRQTEQYF
d_gene: TRBD2; j_gene: TRBJ2-1; abundance: NA; v_gene: TRBV7-8; len: 18; CDR3nt: TGTGCCAGCAGCTTAGCGCATATCCTAGCGGGGAGCTCAAATGAGCAGTTCTTC; CDR3aa: CASSLAHILAGSSNEQFF
d_gene: NA; j_gene: TRBJ2-7; abundance: NA; v_gene: TRBV10-1; len: 14; CDR3nt: TGCGCCAGCAGTGAGTCGGGAGAGACATACGAGCAGTACTTC; CDR3aa: CASSESGETYEQYF
d_gene: NA; j_gene: TRBJ1-5; abundance: few; v_gene: TRBV27; len: 12; CDR3nt: TGTGCCAGCAGTTTATTGGGTCAGCCCCAGCATTTT; CDR3aa: CASSLLGQPQHF
d_gene: NA; j_gene: TRBJ2-7; abundance: NA; v_gene: TRBV4-3; len: 14; CDR3nt: TGCGCCAGCAGCCAAGATAGGCGGGGCTACGAGCAGTACTTC; CDR3aa: CASSQDRRGYEQYF